This paragraph covers one T cell receptor beta chain sequence. What it recognizes is unknown. PCR amplification relied on 60 Vbeta primers (plus 13 Jbeta primers). Profiled with immunoSEQ multiplex PCR; TCRdb holds only in-frame clones, not every one. The table shows 75,000 to 95,000 clones, with about two thirds occurring only once. This record comes from a study of cytomegalovirus exposure and HLA in healthy donors. On the study more broadly: In terms of ancestry, the Caucasian-associated cluster contained around four fifths of the roughly 400 genotyped donors.

The study, taken as a whole, reports: TCR beta sequences reportedly predicted the HLA-A and HLA-B alleles of most subjects accurately.

This CDR3 region has 15 residues. With 4 bases removed from V and 0 bases from J, the gap between germline ends came to 13 bases. CDR1 SGDLS and CDR2 YYNGEE come from the germline V gene. Healthy bone marrow donors formed the donor group. The receptor was derived from a woman between 50 and 59 years old in good health and CMV-seropositive. The chain links TRBV9 to TRBJ1-2; D gene unclear. Sequenced material: PBMCs. As DNA, the CDR3 is TGTGCCAGCAGCCGTGAGAACCGAGCTAACTATGGCTACACCTTC. This codes for CASSRENRANYGYTF.